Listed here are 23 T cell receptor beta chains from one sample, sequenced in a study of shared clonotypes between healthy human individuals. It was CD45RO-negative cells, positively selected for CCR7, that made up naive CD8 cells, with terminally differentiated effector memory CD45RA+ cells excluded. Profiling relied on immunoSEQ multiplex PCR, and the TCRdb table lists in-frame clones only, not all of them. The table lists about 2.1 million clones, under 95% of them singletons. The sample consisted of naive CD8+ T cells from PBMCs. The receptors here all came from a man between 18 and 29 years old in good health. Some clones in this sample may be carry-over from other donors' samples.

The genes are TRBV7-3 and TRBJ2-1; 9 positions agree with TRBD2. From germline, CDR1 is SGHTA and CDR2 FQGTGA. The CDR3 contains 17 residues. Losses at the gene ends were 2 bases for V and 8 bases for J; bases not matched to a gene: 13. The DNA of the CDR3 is TGTGCCAGCAGCTTAGCCGCGGGAGGGCCGTATGGGGATGAGCAGTTCTTC. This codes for CASSLAAGGPYGDEQFF.

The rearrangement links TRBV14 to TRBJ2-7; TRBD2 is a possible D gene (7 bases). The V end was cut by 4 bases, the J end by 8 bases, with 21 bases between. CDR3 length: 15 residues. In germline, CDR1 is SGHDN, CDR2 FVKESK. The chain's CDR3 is CASSPPGGAGTQQYF. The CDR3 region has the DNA TGTGCCAGCAGCCCACCTGGGGGGGCCGGGACCCAGCAGTACTTC.

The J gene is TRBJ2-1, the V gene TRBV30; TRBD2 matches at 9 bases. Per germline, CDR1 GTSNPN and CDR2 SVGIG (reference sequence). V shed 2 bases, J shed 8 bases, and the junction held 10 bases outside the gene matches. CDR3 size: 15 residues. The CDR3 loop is CAWSPLAGYSDEQFF. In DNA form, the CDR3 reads TGTGCCTGGAGTCCCCTAGCGGGATATTCCGATGAGCAGTTCTTC.

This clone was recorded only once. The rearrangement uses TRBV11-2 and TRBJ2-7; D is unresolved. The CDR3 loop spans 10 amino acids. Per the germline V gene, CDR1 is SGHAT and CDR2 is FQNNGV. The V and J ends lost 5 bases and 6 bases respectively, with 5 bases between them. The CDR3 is CASSGVEQYF. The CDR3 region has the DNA TGTGCCAGCAGCGGAGTCGAGCAGTACTTC.

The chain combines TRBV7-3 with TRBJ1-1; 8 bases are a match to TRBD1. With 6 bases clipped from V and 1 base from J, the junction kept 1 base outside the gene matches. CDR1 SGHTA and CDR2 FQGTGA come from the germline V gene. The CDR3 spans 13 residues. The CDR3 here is CASRGTGNTEAFF. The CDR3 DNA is TGTGCCAGCAGGGGGACAGGGAACACTGAAGCTTTCTTT.

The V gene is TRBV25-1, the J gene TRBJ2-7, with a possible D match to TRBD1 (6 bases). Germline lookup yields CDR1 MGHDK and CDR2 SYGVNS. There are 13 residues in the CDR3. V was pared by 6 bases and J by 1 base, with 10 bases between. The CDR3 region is CASSGDNSYEQYF. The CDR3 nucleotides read TGTGCCAGCAGCGGGGACAATTCCTACGAGCAGTACTTC.

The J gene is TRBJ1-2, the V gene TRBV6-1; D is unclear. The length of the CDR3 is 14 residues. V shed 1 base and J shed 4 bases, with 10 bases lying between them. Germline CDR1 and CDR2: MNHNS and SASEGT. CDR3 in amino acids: CASSEGVLGYGYTF. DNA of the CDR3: TGTGCCAGCAGTGAAGGAGTTTTAGGCTATGGCTACACCTTC.

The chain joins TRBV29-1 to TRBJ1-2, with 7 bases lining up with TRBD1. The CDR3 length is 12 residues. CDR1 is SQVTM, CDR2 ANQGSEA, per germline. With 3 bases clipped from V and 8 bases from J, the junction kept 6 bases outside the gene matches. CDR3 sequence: CSVERQGGGYTF. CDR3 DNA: TGCAGCGTTGAGCGACAGGGCGGCGGCTACACCTTC.

The chain's CDR3 is CASSRDYEYLGYEQYF. In nucleotides, the CDR3 is TGTGCCAGCAGCCGGGACTACGAATATCTCGGGTACGAGCAGTACTTC. This sequence joins TRBV11-2 and TRBJ2-7; 7 nucleotides align to TRBD2. V shed 5 bases, J shed 4 bases, and the junction held 14 bases outside the gene matches. In germline, CDR1 is SGHAT, CDR2 FQNNGV. There are 16 residues in the CDR3. The full variable domain, completed using reference TRBV11-2 and TRBJ2-7, is EAGVAQSPRYKIIEKRQSVAFWCNPISGHATLYWYQQILGQGPKLLIQFQNNGVVDDSQLPKDRFSAERLKGVDSTLKIQPAKLEDSAVYLCASSRDYEYLGYEQYFGPGTRLTVT.

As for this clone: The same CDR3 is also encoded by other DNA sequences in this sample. CDR3 residues: CASSFGQTYEQYF. The CDR3 DNA is TGCGCCAGCAGCTTCGGACAGACCTACGAGCAGTACTTC. V gene TRBV5-1 combines with J gene TRBJ2-7, with a possible D match to TRBD1 (6 bases). CDR3 length: 13 residues. Germline-derived CDR1 and CDR2 are SGHRS and YFSETQ. Trimming removed 2 bases from V and 2 bases from J, with 8 bases in between.

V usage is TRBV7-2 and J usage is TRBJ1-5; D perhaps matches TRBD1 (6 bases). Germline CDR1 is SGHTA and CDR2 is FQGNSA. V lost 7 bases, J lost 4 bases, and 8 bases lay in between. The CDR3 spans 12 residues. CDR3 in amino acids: CASNTGNQPQHF. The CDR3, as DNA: TGTGCCAGCAACACAGGGAATCAGCCCCAGCATTTT.

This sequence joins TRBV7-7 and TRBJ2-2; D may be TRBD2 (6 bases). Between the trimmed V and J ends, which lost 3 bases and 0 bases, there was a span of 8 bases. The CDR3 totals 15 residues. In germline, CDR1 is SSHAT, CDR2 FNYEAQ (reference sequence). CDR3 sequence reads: CASSLSGSNTGELFF. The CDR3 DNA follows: TGTGCCAGCAGCTTGAGCGGGTCGAACACCGGGGAGCTGTTTTTT.

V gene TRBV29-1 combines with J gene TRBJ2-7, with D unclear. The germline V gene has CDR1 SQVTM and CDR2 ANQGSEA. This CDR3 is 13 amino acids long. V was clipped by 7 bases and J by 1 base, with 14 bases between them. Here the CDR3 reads CSATVADSYEQYF. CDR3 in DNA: TGCAGCGCGACCGTGGCGGATTCCTACGAGCAGTACTTC.

The CDR3 DNA reads as TGTGCCAGCAGTCCTCATTTCTACGAGCAGTACTTC. Translated: CASSPHFYEQYF. The chain employs TRBV28 and TRBJ2-7; no reliable D call. CDR1 MDHEN and CDR2 SYDVKM come from the germline V gene. This CDR3 is built from 12 residues. Trimming removed 5 bases from V and 3 bases from J, with 8 bases in between. Looking up the rest from reference TRBV28 and TRBJ2-7 gives the full variable domain: DVKVTQSSRYLVKRTGEKVFLECVQDMDHENMFWYRQDPGLGLRLIYFSYDVKMKEKGDIPEGYSVSREKKERFSLILESASTNQTSMYLCASSPHFYEQYFGPGTRLTVT.

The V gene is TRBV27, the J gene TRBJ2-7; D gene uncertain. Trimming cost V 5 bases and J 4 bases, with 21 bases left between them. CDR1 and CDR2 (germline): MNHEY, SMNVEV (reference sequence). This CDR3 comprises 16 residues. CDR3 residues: CASSRSPRSVGYEQYF. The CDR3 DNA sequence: TGTGCCAGCAGTCGCTCCCCTAGATCTGTAGGGTACGAGCAGTACTTC.

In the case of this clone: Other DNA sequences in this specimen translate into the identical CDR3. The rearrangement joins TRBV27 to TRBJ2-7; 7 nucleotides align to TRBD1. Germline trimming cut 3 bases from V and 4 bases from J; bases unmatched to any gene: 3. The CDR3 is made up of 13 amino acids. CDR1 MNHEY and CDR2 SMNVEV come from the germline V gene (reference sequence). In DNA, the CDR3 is TGTGCCAGCAGTTTCAACAGGGGATACGAGCAGTACTTC. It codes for CASSFNRGYEQYF.

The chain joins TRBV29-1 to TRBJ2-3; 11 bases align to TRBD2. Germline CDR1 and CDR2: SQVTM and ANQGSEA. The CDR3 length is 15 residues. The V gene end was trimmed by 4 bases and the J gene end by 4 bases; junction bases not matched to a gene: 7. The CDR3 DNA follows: TGCAGCGTTGCCCCTACTAGCGGGAGTTCAGATACGCAGTATTTT. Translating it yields CSVAPTSGSSDTQYF.

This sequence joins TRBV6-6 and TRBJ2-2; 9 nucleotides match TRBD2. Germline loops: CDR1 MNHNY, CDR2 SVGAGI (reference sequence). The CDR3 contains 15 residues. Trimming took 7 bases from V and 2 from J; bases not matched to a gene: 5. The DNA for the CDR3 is TGTGCCAGCACCAGACTAGCGGAAAACACCGGGGAGCTGTTTTTT. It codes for CASTRLAENTGELFF.

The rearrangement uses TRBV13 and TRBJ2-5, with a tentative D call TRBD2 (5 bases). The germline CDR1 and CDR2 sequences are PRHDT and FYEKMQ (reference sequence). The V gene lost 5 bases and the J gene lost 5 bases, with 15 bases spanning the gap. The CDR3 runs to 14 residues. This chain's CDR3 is CASSEREVGETQYF. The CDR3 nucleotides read TGTGCCAGCAGCGAACGGGAAGTTGGGGAGACCCAGTACTTC.

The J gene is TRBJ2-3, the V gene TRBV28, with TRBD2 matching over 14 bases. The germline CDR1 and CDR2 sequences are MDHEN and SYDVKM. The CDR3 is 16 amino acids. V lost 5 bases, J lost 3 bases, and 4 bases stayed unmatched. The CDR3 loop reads CASSLRTSGRTDTQYF. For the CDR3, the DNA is TGTGCCAGCAGTCTAAGGACTAGCGGGAGGACAGATACGCAGTATTTT.

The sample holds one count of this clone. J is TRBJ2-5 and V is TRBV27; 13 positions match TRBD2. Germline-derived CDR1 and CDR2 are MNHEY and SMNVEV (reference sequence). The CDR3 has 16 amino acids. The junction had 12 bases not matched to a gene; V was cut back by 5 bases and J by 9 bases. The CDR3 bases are TGTGCCAGCAGTACCCTACTAGCGGGAGGGCCCCGGGCCCAGTACTTC. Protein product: CASSTLLAGGPRAQYF.

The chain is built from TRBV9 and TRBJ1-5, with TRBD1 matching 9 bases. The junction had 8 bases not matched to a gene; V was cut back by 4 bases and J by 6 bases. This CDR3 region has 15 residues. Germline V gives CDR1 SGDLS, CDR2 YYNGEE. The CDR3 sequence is CASSYGDRELQPQHF. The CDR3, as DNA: TGTGCCAGCAGCTACGGGGACAGGGAACTTCAGCCCCAGCATTTT. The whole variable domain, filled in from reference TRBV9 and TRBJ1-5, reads DSGVTQTPKHLITATGQRVTLRCSPRSGDLSVYWYQQSLDQGLQFLIQYYNGEERAKGNILERFSAQQFPDLHSELNLSSLELGDSALYFCASSYGDRELQPQHFGDGTRLSIL.

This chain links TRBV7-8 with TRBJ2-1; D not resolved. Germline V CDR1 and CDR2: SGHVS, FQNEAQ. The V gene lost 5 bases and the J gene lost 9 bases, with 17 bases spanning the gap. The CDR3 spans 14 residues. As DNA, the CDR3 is TGTGCCAGCAGCCCAGAACGACCCCTAGGTGAGCAGTTCTTC. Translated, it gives CASSPERPLGEQFF.